This TCR beta chain stems from a study of beta chain features in type 1 diabetes. Findings and limits, study-wide: For patients and controls alike, PCR might favor shorter templates to the same degree.

This CDR3 has 15 amino acids. Looked up from germline, CDR1 is LGHNA and CDR2 is YSLEER. Trimming cost V 0 bases and J 5 bases; bases outside gene matches: 3. Markers CD45RO/CCR7/CD25/CD127/CD95/CD27 served to sort CD4+ naive, central memory, regulatory and stem cell-like memory cells. The isolated RNA, all of it, was reverse transcribed, so expressed TCRB transcripts were what got sequenced. Naive, central memory and regulatory T cell samples produced a mean of approximately 3.9 million reads. The method was immunoSEQ multiplex PCR; TCRdb's version includes in-frame clones alone and lacks a portion of them. Among hundreds of thousands of clones listed, less than 20% were seen once. Concerning this clone itself: Its antigen remains unidentified.

The sequenced material came from naive CD4+ T cells from blood. This receptor was obtained from a man younger than 30 in good health. The chain carries TRBV4-3 and TRBJ1-4; 7 bases align to TRBD1. CDR3 amino acids: CASSQDGTANEKLFF. The CDR3 DNA follows: TGCGCCAGCAGCCAAGATGGGACAGCCAATGAAAAACTGTTTTTT.